These T cell receptor beta chains were read from a single sample in a study of blood T cell repertoires in COVID-19. Method: immunoSEQ multiplex PCR; TCRdb's copy keeps in-frame clones and lacks some. The top ten clones hold 0.97% of a sample with 300,000 to 500,000 clones, over 75% of them seen once. Sequencing input: PBMCs or T cells enriched from blood (not recorded which). These receptors originate from a woman younger than 45 with acute COVID-19. Both conserved end residues are part of each CDR3.

J gene	V gene	CDR3 protein
TRBJ2-2	TRBV27	CASSFGRITGELFF
TRBJ1-2	TRBV30	CAWSAGGADGYTF
TRBJ1-2	TRBV24-1	CATTRDRNPIAYGYTF
TRBJ2-7	TRBV13	CASRRAAGPRYEQYF
TRBJ2-7	TRBV19	CASSIEPSSYEQYF
TRBJ1-5	TRBV5-3	CATAPEAGRLSNQPQHF
TRBJ2-1	TRBV5-3	CARSSEGGGIYNEQFF
TRBJ1-1	TRBV11-3	CASSFRGNTEAFF
TRBJ1-2	TRBV27	CASSLSRQGHYGYTF
TRBJ2-2	TRBV30	CAWKRLAGTGELFF
TRBJ2-1	TRBV3-1/TRBV3-2	CAREGRVPGNEQFF
TRBJ1-5	TRBV6-1	CASSEFTGEVNQPQHF
TRBJ1-4	TRBV6-5	CASSYMGGGKLFF
TRBJ2-3	TRBV10-2	CASSLTASTDTQYF
TRBJ1-6	TRBV27	CASSLTGLGQGAIISPLHF
TRBJ2-4	TRBV5-1	CASSFTGTGTLGAKNIQYF
TRBJ1-4	TRBV6-5	CASSEGILGVKLFF
TRBJ1-1	TRBV4-1	CASSRRPREQTDTEAFF
TRBJ1-5	TRBV7-9	CASSEVGQGGQPQHF
TRBJ1-1	TRBV19	CASSMGLSREAFF
TRBJ2-3	TRBV3-1/TRBV3-2	CASSQTGLARRTDTQYF
TRBJ2-3	TRBV5-1	CASSFGGPADTQYF
TRBJ1-5	TRBV18	CASSPLGGQPQHF
TRBJ2-7	TRBV7-2	CASSPRRILGYEQYF
TRBJ2-3	TRBV9	CASSVGGFTDTQYF
TRBJ2-7	TRBV5-6	CASSLVGQGYEQYF
TRBJ2-7	TRBV5-1	CASSPPGQIYEQYF
TRBJ1-2	TRBV9	CASSTGTEPYGYTF
TRBJ2-1	TRBV7-3	CASSLTTSGGEDEQFF
TRBJ2-3	TRBV5-1	CASSLDRPMWDTQYF
TRBJ1-2	TRBV6-5	CASTRGYSNYGYTF
TRBJ1-6	TRBV28	CASSPRTGVSYNSPLHF
TRBJ2-5	TRBV7-2	CASSASGTGQETQYF
TRBJ2-1	TRBV4-2	CASSQDSPRTIQGSYNEQFF
TRBJ1-4	TRBV3-1/TRBV3-2	CASSLTGTANEKLFF
TRBJ1-5	TRBV24-1	CATSDFDQPQHF
TRBJ2-1	TRBV3-1/TRBV3-2	CASRQTSGGVHNEQFF
TRBJ1-5	TRBV5-1	CASISPPPGHGRDF
TRBJ2-3	TRBV6-5	CASNLRDRVVDTQYF
TRBJ2-1	TRBV29-1	CSVTGLEFPGSNEQFF
TRBJ2-1	TRBV30	CASDRDSYNEQFF
TRBJ2-1	TRBV5-1	CASSLGTSGNPSGQFF
TRBJ2-3	TRBV24-1	CATSDSGGGAMVDTQYF
TRBJ2-1	TRBV18	CASSPQISGTGGYNEQFF
TRBJ1-5	TRBV3-1/TRBV3-2	CASSPQWRNQPQHF
TRBJ2-1	TRBV12-3/TRBV12-4	CASARGTEQFF
TRBJ2-1	TRBV7-9	CASSLLSGEQFF
TRBJ2-3	TRBV5-4	CASSLDLAGGTDTQYF
TRBJ1-4	TRBV28	CASSLGQGREKLFF
TRBJ1-5	TRBV30	CAWSVGVNQPQHF
TRBJ2-1	TRBV10-3	CAISASGGKNEQFF
TRBJ2-5	TRBV5-1	CASSLAPAGGKVGTQYF
TRBJ1-3	TRBV20-1	CSSPRGDTIYF
TRBJ1-2	TRBV7-2	CASSFPPSTGTGYTF
TRBJ1-1	TRBV25-1	CASRTGNTEAFF
TRBJ2-5	TRBV14	CASSQVRTGQETQYF
TRBJ1-4	TRBV28	CASSLTGTVNEKLFF
TRBJ2-1	TRBV5-6	CASSLMRTSAPNEQFF
TRBJ2-2	TRBV7-3	CASSHIQGTGELFF
TRBJ2-5	TRBV2	CASSGAGVSGETQYF